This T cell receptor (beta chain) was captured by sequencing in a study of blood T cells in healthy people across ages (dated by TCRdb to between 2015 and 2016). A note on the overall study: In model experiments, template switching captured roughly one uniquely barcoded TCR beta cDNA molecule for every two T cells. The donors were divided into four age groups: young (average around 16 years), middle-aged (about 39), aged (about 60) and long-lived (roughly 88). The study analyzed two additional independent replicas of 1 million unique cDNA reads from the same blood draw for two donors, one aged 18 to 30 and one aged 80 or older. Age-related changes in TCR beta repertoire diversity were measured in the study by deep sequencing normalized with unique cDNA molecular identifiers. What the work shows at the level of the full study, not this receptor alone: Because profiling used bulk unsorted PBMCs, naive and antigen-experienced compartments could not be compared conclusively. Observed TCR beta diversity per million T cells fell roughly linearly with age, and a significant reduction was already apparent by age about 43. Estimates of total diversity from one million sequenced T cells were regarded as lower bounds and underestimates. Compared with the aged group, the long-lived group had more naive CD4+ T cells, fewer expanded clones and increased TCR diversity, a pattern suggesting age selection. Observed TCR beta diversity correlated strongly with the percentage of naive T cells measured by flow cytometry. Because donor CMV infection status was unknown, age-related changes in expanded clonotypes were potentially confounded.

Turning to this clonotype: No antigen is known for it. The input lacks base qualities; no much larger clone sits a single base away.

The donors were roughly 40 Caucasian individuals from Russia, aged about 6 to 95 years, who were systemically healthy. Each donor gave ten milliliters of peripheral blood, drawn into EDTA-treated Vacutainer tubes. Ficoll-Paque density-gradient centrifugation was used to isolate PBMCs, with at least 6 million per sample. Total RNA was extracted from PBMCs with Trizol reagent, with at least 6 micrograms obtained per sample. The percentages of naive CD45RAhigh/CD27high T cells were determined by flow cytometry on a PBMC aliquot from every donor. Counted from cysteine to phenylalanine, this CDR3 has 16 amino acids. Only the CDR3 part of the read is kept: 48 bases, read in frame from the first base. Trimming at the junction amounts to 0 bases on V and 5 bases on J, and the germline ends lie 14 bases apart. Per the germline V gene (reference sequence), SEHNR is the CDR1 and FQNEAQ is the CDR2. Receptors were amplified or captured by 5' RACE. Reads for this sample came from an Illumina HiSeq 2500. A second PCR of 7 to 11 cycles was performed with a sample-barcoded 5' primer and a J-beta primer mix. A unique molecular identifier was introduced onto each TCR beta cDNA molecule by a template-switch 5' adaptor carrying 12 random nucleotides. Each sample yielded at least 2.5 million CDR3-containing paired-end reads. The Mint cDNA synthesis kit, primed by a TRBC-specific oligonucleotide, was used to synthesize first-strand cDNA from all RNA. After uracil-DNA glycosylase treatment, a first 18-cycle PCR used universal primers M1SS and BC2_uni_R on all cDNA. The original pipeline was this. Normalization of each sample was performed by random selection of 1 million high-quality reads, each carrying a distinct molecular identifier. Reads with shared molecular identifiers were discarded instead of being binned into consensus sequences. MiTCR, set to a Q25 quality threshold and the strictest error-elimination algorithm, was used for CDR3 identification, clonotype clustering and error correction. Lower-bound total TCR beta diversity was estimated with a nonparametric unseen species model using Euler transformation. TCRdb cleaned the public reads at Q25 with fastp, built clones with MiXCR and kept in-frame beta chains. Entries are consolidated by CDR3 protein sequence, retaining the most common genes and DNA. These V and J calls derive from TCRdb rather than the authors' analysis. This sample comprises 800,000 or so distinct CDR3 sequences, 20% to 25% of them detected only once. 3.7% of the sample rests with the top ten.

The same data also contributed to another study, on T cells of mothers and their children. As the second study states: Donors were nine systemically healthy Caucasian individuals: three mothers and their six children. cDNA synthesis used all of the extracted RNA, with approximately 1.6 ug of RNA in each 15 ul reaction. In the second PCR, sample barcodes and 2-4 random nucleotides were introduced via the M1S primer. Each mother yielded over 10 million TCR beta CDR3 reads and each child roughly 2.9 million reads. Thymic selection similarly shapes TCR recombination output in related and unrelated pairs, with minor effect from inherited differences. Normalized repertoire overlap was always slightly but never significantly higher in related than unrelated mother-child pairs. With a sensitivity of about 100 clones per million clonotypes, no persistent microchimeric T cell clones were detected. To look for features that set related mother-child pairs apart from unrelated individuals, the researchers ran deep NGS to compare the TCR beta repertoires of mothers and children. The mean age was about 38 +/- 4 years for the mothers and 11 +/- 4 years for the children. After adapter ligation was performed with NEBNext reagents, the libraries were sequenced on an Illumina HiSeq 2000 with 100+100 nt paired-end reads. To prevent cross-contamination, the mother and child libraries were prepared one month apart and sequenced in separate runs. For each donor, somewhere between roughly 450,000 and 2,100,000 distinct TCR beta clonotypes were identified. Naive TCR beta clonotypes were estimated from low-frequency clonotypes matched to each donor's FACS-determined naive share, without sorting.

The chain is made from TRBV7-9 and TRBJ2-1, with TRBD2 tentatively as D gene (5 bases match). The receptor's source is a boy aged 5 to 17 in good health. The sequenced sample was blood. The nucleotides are TGTGCCAGCAGCTTAGCGCTAAGCGGTTGGGACAATGAGCAGTTCTTC. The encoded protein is CASSLALSGWDNEQFF.